This T cell receptor beta chain was identified in a study of preoperative IRX-2 immunotherapy in early breast cancer. Repertoires were generated with immunoSEQ multiplex PCR, while TCRdb's copy carries only in-frame clones and drops some. The table lists tens of thousands of clones, roughly 77% of them singletons. Trimming shortened V by 7 bases and J by 8 bases, and 17 bases separated the two germline ends. The CDR3 has 13 amino acids. Germline V gene sequence: CDR1 SQVTM, CDR2 ANQGSEA. Treatment here: preoperative locoregional IRX-2 cytokine immunotherapy. Preoperative locoregional IRX-2 cytokine immunotherapy was tested in the phase Ib source study.

This sequence was found in a human donor with breast cancer. The chain recombines TRBV29-1 with TRBJ1-4; D gene unclear. The sequencing here drew on lymph node tissue, taken after IRX-2 immunotherapy. The DNA for the CDR3 is TGCAGCGCCCAGCCTACAGTTGGCGAAAAACTGTTTTTT. It encodes CSAQPTVGEKLFF. The full variable domain, with the rest looked up from reference TRBV29-1 and TRBJ1-4, is SAVISQKPSRDICQRGTSLTIQCQVDSQVTMMFWYRQQPGQSLTLIATANQGSEATYESGFVIDKFPISRPNLTFSTLTVSNMSPEDSSIYLCSAQPTVGEKLFFGSGTQLSVL.